The following is a T cell receptor beta chain sequence with its context. With 11 bases removed from V and 7 bases from J, the gap between germline ends came to 20 bases. The CDR3 covers 13 residues. Germline loops: CDR1 SEHNR, CDR2 FQNEAQ (reference sequence). Profiling relied on immunoSEQ multiplex PCR, and the TCRdb table lists in-frame clones only, not all of them. The sample has about 83,000 clones; roughly 98% are singletons. The entry originates in a study of Tregs in tolerant kidney transplant recipients. The material sequenced was CD4+ T cells from blood, taken before the transplant. This TCR was sampled from a human donor who received a combined kidney and bone marrow transplant. The genes are TRBV7-9 and TRBJ1-2; unclear D gene. CDR3 DNA: TGTGCCTCCATTTTATCGGAGAACGGTGGCTACACCTTC. It translates to CASILSENGGYTF.